Given below is one T cell receptor beta chain in context. This record comes from a study of blood T cell repertoires in COVID-19. Overall study context: The United States, Italy and Spain provided the acute and convalescent COVID-19 samples. From T cells, B-cell-depleted T cells, or PBMCs came the material, which was cDNA or gDNA.

The V end was cut by 7 bases, the J end by 0 bases, with 7 bases between. Germline loops: CDR1 LNHDA, CDR2 SQIVND (reference sequence). The length of the CDR3 is 13 residues. As processed by the authors: By means of reference gene primer amplification, nucleated cell counts were estimated. Repertoires were generated with immunoSEQ multiplex PCR, while TCRdb's copy carries only in-frame clones and drops some. Clone size and V and J calls were adopted from that table, with D and trimming inferred from the DNA. The table records around 200,000 clones, 70% to 90% of them present only once. Material for sequencing was peripheral blood. The clonotype was recovered from a woman aged 18-30 years who had recovered from COVID-19. This chain connects TRBV19 to TRBJ1-5; D is unclear. CDR3 amino acids: CASTDNSNQPQHF. The CDR3 nucleotides read TGTGCCAGTACAGACAATAGCAATCAGCCCCAGCATTTT.